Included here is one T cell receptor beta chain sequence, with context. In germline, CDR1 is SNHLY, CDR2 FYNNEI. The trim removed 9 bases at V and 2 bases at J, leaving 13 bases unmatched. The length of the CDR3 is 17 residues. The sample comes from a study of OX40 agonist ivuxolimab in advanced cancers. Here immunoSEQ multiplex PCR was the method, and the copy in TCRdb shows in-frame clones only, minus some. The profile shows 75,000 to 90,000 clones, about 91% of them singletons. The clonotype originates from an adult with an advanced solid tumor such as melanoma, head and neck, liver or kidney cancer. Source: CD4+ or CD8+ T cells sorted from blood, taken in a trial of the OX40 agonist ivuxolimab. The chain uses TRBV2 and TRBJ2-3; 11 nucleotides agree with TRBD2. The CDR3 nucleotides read TGTGCCAGTAGAGGGTCTAGCGGGGGGACTAACACAGATACGCAGTATTTT. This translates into CASRGSSGGTNTDTQYF.